The rows below give T cell receptor beta chains drawn from one sample of a study of OX40 agonist ivuxolimab in advanced cancers. Sequencing was performed with immunoSEQ multiplex PCR; in TCRdb, only in-frame clones are kept and a portion is missing. The data contain approximately 66,000 clones, about 91% of them singletons. The sample was CD4+ or CD8+ T cells sorted from blood, taken in a trial of the OX40 agonist ivuxolimab. These receptors were collected from an adult with an advanced solid tumor such as melanoma, head and neck, liver or kidney cancer. Both conserved end residues are part of each CDR3. A D gene is named only where the DNA matches it firmly. Only some rows state a clone size, as once, few, many or a class for expanded clones.

>NA|TRBJ2-7|TRBV5-4|NA
TGTGCCAGCAGCTTGGCCGGGGGAGCGGGGACAAGCTCCTACGAGCAGTACTTC
CASSLAGGAGTSSYEQYF
>once|TRBJ1-6|TRBV2|TRBD1
TGTGCCAGCACGGGACAGGGGGCATATTCACCCCTCCACTTT
CASTGQGAYSPLHF
>once|TRBJ2-7|TRBV2|NA
TGTGCCAGCAGCTTACAGGCCTACGAGCAGTACTTC
CASSLQAYEQYF
>NA|TRBJ1-5|TRBV7-8|NA
TGTGCCAGCAGCTTAGCGGCTGGGCAGCCCCAGCATTTT
CASSLAAGQPQHF
>NA|TRBJ1-2|TRBV12-5|TRBD1
TGTGCTAGTGGTTTGGTAAGGGCAGGGGGCGGCTATGGCTACACCTTC
CASGLVRAGGGYGYTF
>NA|TRBJ1-1|TRBV28|NA
TGTGCCAGCAGTTGGCCAGGTATCGACGCGATGAACACTGAAGCTTTCTTT
CASSWPGIDAMNTEAFF
>NA|TRBJ2-5|TRBV18|TRBD2
TGTGCCAGCTCACCACGCGAGACTAGCCTTCCAGCGGGGGCCCGTGAGACCCAGTACTTC
CASSPRETSLPAGARETQYF
>NA|TRBJ1-2|TRBV6-6|NA
TGTGCCAGCAGCCAAGACGGAGGGGGTGTCTATGGCTACACCTTC
CASSQDGGGVYGYTF
>NA|TRBJ2-1|TRBV2|TRBD1
TGTGCCAGCAGTGTAAGGACAGGGGCCTACAATGAGCAGTTCTTC
CASSVRTGAYNEQFF
>NA|TRBJ1-5|TRBV6-6|NA
TGTGCCAGCAGTTACATAGGGGAGAATCAGCCCCAGCATTTT
CASSYIGENQPQHF
>NA|TRBJ2-1|TRBV5-1|TRBD2
TGCGCCAGCAGCTTCGGACTAGCGGGGGTGTACAATGAGCAGTTCTTC
CASSFGLAGVYNEQFF
>once|TRBJ2-1|TRBV7-6|TRBD2
TGTGCCAGCAGCTTAGGCGGGGGGGCCTACAATGAGCAGTTCTTC
CASSLGGGAYNEQFF
>NA|TRBJ1-4|TRBV18|TRBD1
TGTGCCAGCTCACATGGGGACAGAACTAATGAAAAACTGTTTTTT
CASSHGDRTNEKLFF
>NA|TRBJ2-5|TRBV11-1|NA
TGTGCCAGCAGCTCAGGGGCGAGTTTACAAGAGACCCAGTACTTC
CASSSGASLQETQYF
>NA|TRBJ1-2|TRBV7-2|NA
TGTGCCAGCAGCTTAGCCGCCTATGGCTACACCTTC
CASSLAAYGYTF
>NA|TRBJ1-2|TRBV7-9|NA
TGTGCCAGCAGCTTAGAATCCGGGCCTGGCTACACCTTC
CASSLESGPGYTF